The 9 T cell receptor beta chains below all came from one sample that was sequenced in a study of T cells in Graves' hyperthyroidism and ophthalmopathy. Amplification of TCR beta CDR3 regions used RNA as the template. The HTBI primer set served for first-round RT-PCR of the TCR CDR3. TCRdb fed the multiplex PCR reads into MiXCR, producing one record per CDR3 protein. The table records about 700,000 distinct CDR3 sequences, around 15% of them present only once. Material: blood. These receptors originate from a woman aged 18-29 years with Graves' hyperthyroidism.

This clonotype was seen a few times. The CDR3 nucleotides read TGTGCCATCTCTGGCACAGGCTCCTATAATTCACCCCTCCACTTT. As protein: CAISGTGSYNSPLHF. This sequence joins TRBV10-3 and TRBJ1-6, with D tentatively TRBD1 (5 bases). CDR1 ENHRY and CDR2 SYGVKD come from the germline V gene. V lost 8 bases, J lost 0 bases, and 11 bases lay in between. The CDR3 extends over 15 amino acids.

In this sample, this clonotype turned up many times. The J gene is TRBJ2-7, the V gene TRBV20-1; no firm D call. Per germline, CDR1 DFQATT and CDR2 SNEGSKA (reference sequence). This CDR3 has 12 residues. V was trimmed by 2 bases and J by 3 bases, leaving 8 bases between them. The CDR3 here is CSARLAGYEQYF. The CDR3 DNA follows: TGCAGTGCTAGATTAGCTGGCTACGAGCAGTACTTC.

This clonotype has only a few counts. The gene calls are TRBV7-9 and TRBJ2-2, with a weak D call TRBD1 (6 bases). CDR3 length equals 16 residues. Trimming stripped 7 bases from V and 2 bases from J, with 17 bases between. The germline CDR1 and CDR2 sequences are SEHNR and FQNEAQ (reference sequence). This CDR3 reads CASTRYRELNTGELFF. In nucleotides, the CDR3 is TGTGCCAGCACAAGATACAGGGAGCTAAACACCGGGGAGCTGTTTTTT.

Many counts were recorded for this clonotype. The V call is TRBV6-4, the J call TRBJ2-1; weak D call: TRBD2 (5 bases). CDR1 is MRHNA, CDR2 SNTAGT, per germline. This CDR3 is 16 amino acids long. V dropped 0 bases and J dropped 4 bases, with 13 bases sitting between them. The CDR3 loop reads CASSDSGGSSYNEQFF. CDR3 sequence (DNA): TGTGCCAGCAGTGACTCAGGTGGGAGTTCTTACAATGAGCAGTTCTTC.

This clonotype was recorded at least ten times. The CDR3 bases are TGTGCCAGCAGTTGGCTCGCTGGACAGGGACCCTATGGCTACACCTTC. This gives the protein CASSWLAGQGPYGYTF. The gene calls are TRBV27 and TRBJ1-2, with 8 bases lining up with TRBD1. This CDR3 contains 16 residues. The J segment lost 4 bases and the V segment lost 4 bases, leaving 11 bases of the junction unmatched. Germline CDR1 reads MNHEY; CDR2 reads SMNVEV (reference sequence).

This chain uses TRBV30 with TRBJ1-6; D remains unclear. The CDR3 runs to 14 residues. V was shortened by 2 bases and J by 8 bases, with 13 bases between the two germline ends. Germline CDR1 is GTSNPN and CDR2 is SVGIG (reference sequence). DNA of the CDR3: TGTGCCTGGAGTTTGGATTGGGAGGATTCACCCCTCCACTTT. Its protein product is CAWSLDWEDSPLHF.

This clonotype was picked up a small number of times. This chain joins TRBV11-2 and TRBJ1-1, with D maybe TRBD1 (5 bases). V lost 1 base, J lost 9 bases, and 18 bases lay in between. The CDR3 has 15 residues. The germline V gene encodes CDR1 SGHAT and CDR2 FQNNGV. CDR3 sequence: CASSLVEGTVPKAFF. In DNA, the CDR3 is TGTGCCAGCAGCTTAGTCGAGGGGACGGTTCCAAAAGCTTTCTTT.

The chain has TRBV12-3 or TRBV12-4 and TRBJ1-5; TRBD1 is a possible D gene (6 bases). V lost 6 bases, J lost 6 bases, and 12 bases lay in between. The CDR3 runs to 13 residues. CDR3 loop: CASRARGSQPQHF. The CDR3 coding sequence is TGTGCCAGCAGGGCCAGGGGAAGTCAGCCCCAGCATTTT.

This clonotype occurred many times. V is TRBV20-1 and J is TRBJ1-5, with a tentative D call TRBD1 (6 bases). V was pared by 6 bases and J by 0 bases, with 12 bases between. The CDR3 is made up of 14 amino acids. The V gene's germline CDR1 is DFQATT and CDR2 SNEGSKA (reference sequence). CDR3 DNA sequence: TGCAGTGCGACGACAGGATTTAGCAATCAGCCCCAGCATTTT. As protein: CSATTGFSNQPQHF.